This TCR beta chain was sequenced during a study of T cell responses to AZD1222 COVID-19 vaccine. As for the study in general: Whether given at about 4 or about 12 weeks, second doses were pooled. Notes on the study in general: Females made up more of the donors, who were largely white British, and clonal diversity may have come out too low. Reportedly, nearly half the spike-specific TCRs target unmutated variant regions.

In regard to this clone: Its specificity is not known.

Assay used: immunoSEQ multiplex PCR; TCRdb lists only in-frame clones, some missing. The table records around 120,000 clones, approximately 89% of them present only once. V was trimmed by 2 bases and J by 1 base, leaving 6 bases between them. The CDR3 is 14 amino acids. Germline V gives CDR1 ENHRY, CDR2 SYGVKD. Sequencing used peripheral blood, obtained on day 0 of AZD1222 vaccination. The sequence was collected from an adult in good health. V gene TRBV10-3 combines with J gene TRBJ1-3; TRBD1 might be the D (6 bases). The CDR3 here is CAISERGSGNTIYF. CDR3 bases: TGTGCCATCAGTGAGAGGGGGTCTGGAAACACCATATATTTT.